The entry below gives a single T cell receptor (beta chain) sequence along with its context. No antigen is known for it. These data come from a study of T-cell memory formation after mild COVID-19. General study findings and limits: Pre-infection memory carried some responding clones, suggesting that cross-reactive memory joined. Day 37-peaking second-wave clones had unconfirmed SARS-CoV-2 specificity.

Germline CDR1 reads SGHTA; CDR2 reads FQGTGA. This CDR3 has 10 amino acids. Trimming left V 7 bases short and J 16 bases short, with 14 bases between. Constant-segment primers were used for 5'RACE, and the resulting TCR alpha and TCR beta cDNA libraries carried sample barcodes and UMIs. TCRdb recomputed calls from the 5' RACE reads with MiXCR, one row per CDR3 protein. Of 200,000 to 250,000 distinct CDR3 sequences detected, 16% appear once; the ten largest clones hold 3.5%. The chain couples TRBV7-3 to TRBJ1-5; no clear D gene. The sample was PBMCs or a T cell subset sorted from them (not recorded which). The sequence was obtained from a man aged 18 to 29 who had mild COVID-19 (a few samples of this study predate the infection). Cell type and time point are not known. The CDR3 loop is CASTYPHFHF. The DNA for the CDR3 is TGTGCCAGCACTTACCCCCATTTTCATTTT.